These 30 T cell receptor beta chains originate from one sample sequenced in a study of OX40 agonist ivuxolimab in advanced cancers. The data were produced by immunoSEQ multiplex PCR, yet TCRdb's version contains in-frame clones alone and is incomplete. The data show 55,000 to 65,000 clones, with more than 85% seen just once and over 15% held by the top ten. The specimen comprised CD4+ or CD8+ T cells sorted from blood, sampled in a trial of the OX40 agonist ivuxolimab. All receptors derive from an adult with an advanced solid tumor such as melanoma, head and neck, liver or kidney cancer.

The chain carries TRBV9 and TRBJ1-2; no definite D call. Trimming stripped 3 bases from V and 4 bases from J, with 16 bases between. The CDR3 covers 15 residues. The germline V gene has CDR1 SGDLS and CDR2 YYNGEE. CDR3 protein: CASSGEAGGFYGYTF. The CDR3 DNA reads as TGTGCCAGCAGCGGGGAGGCGGGAGGTTTCTATGGCTACACCTTC.

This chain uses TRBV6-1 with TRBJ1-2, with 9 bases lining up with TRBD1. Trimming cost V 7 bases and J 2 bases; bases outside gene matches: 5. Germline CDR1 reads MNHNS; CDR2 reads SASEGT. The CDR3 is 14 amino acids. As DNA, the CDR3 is TGTGCCAGCACCGGACAGGGGCGAAACTATGGCTACACCTTC. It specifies CASTGQGRNYGYTF.

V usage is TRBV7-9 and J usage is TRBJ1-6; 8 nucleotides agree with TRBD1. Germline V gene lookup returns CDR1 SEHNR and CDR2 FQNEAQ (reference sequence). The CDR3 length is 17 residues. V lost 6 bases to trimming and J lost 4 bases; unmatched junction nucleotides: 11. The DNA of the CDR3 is TGTGCCAGCAGTCTAAACCTCGGGACAGGTTATAATTCACCCCTCCACTTT. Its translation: CASSLNLGTGYNSPLHF.

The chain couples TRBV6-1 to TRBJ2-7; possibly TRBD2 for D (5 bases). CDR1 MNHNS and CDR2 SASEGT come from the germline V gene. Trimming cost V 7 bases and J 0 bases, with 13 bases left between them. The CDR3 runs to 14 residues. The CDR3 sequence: CASNPLGASYEQYF. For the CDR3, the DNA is TGTGCCAGCAACCCCCTGGGAGCCTCCTACGAGCAGTACTTC.

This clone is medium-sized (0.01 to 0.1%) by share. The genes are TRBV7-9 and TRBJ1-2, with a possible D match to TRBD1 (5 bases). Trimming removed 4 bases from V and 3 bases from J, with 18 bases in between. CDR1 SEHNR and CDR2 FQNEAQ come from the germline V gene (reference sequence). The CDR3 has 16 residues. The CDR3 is CASSYILTVRDYGYTF. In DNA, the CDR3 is TGTGCCAGCAGCTATATATTGACAGTCCGGGACTATGGCTACACCTTC.

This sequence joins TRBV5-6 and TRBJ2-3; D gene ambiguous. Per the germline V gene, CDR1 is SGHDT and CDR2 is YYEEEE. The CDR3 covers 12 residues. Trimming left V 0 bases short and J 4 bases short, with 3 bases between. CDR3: CASSLEADTQYF. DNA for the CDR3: TGTGCCAGCAGCTTGGAGGCAGATACGCAGTATTTT.

The CDR3: CASSPDRVGYEQYF. The CDR3 DNA reads as TGTGCCAGCAGTCCAGACAGGGTGGGCTACGAGCAGTACTTC. The chain links TRBV28 to TRBJ2-7; 7 bases line up with TRBD1. The CDR3 is made up of 14 amino acids. The germline CDR1 and CDR2 sequences are MDHEN and SYDVKM. The V segment lost 5 bases and the J segment 3 bases; nucleotides outside the gene matches: 7.

CDR3 sequence: CSAPTGTEAFF. CDR3 DNA: TGCAGCGCCCCAACAGGGACTGAAGCTTTCTTT. This chain uses TRBV29-1 with TRBJ1-1; TRBD1 might be the D (6 bases). The germline V gene has CDR1 SQVTM and CDR2 ANQGSEA. Trimming cost V 7 bases and J 5 bases, with 11 bases left between them. This CDR3 region has 11 residues. Full variable domain (outside the CDR3, taken from reference TRBV29-1 and TRBJ1-1): SAVISQKPSRDICQRGTSLTIQCQVDSQVTMMFWYRQQPGQSLTLIATANQGSEATYESGFVIDKFPISRPNLTFSTLTVSNMSPEDSSIYLCSAPTGTEAFFGQGTRLTVV.

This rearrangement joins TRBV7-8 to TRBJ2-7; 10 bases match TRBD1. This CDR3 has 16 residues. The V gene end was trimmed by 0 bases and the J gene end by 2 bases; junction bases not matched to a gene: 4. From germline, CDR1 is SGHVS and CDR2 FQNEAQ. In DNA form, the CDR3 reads TGTGCCAGCAGCTTAGCGCCCGGGACAGGGGCCTACGAGCAGTACTTC. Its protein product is CASSLAPGTGAYEQYF.

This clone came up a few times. CDR3 region: CASSRGGPNTEAFF. CDR3 bases: TGTGCCAGCAGCCGGGGGGGACCTAACACTGAAGCTTTCTTT. J is TRBJ1-1 and V is TRBV11-2; D is possibly TRBD1 (5 bases). V lost 5 bases, J lost 2 bases, and 12 bases lay in between. This CDR3 contains 14 residues. In germline, CDR1 is SGHAT, CDR2 FQNNGV. The full variable domain, rest sourced from reference TRBV11-2 and TRBJ1-1, is EAGVAQSPRYKIIEKRQSVAFWCNPISGHATLYWYQQILGQGPKLLIQFQNNGVVDDSQLPKDRFSAERLKGVDSTLKIQPAKLEDSAVYLCASSRGGPNTEAFFGQGTRLTVV.

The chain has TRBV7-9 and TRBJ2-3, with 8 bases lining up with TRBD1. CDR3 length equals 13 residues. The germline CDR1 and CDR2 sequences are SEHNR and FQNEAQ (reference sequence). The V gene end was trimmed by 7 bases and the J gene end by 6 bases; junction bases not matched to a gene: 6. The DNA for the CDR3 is TGTGCCAGCACTGCGACAGGGGTGGATACGCAGTATTTT. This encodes CASTATGVDTQYF.

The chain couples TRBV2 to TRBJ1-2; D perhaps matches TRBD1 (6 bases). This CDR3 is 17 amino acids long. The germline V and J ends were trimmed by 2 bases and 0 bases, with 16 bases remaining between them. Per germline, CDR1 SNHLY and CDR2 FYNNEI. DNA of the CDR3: TGTGCCAGCAGTGAATTTAAGGGGGGCCCAGCTAACTATGGCTACACCTTC. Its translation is CASSEFKGGPANYGYTF.

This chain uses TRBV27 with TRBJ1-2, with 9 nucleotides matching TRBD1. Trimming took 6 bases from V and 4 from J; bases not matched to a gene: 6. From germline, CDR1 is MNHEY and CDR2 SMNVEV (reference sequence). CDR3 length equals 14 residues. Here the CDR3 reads CASRGTGWSYGYTF. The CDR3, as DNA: TGTGCCAGCAGGGGGACAGGGTGGTCCTATGGCTACACCTTC.

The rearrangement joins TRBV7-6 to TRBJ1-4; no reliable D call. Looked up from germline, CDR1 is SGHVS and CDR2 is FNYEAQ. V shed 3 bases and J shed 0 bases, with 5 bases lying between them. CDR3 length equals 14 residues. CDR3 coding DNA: TGTGCCAGCAGCTTCGAGGCAACTAATGAAAAACTGTTTTTT. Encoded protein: CASSFEATNEKLFF.

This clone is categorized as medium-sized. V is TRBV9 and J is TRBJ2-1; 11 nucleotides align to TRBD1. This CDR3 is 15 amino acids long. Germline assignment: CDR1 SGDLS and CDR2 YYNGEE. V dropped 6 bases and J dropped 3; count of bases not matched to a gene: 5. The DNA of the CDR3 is TGTGCCAGCACTCTCGGGACAGGGGGCTACAATGAGCAGTTCTTC. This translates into CASTLGTGGYNEQFF.

As DNA, the CDR3 is TGTGCCAGCAGTTTGTCAGACGGGGCTTTCTTT. Translated: CASSLSDGAFF. The gene calls are TRBV28 and TRBJ1-1, with D hard to call. The germline V gene encodes CDR1 MDHEN and CDR2 SYDVKM. The CDR3 is 11 amino acids. V dropped 3 bases and J dropped 11 bases, with 10 bases sitting between them.

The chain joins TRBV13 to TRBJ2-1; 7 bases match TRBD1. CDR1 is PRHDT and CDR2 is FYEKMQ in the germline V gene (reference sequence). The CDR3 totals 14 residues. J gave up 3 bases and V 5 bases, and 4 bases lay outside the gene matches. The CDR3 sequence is CASSPGTDYNEQFF. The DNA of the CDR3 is TGTGCCAGCAGCCCAGGGACAGACTACAATGAGCAGTTCTTC.

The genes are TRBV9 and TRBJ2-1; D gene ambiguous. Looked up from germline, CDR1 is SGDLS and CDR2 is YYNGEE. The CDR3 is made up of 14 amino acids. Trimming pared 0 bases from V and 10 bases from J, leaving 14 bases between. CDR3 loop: CASSVVKAGPEQFF. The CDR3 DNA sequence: TGTGCCAGCAGCGTAGTTAAGGCCGGACCAGAGCAGTTCTTC. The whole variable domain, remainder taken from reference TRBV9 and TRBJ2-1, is DSGVTQTPKHLITATGQRVTLRCSPRSGDLSVYWYQQSLDQGLQFLIQYYNGEERAKGNILERFSAQQFPDLHSELNLSSLELGDSALYFCASSVVKAGPEQFFGPGTRLTVL.

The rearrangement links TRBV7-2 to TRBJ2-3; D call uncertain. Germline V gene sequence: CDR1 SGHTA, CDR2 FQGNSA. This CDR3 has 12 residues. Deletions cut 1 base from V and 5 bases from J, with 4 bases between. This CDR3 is CASSLVGDTQYF. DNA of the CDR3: TGTGCCAGCAGCTTAGTTGGAGATACGCAGTATTTT.

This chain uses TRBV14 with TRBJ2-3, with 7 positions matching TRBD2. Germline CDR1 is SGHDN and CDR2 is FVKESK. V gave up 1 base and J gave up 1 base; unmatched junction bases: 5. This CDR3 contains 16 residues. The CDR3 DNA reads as TGTGCCAGCAGCCAAGTTGCGGGGGTGGGCACAGATACGCAGTATTTT. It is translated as CASSQVAGVGTDTQYF.

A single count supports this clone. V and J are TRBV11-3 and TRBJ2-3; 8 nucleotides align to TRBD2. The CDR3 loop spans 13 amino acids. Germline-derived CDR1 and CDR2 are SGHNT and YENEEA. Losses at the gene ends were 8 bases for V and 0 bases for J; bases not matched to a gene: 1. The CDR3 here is CASSGGSTDTQYF. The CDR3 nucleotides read TGTGCCAGCTCGGGGGGGAGCACAGATACGCAGTATTTT.

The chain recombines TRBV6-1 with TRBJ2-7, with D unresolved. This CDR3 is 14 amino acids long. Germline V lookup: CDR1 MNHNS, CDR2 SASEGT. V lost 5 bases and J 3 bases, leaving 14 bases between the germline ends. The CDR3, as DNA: TGTGCCAGCAGTCCCCGCGACGGCGGCTACGAGCAGTACTTC. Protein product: CASSPRDGGYEQYF.

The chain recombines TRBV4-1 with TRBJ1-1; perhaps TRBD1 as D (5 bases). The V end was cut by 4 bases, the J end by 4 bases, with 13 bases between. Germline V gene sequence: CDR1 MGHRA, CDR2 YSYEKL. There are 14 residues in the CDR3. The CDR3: CASSRGGPSTEAFF. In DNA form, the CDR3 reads TGCGCCAGCAGCCGGGGCGGCCCCAGCACTGAAGCTTTCTTT.

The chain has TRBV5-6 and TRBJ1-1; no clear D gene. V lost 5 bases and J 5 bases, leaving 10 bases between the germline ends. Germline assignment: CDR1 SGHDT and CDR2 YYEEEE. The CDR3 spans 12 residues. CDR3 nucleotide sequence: TGTGCCAGCAGTTTTCAGGCTACTGAAGCTTTCTTT. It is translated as CASSFQATEAFF.

The CDR3 bases are TGTGCCAGCTGGACCTGGGCGGGGGGGTTCAATGAGCAGTTCTTC. It is translated as CASWTWAGGFNEQFF. The chain carries TRBV2 and TRBJ2-1; 9 positions agree with TRBD2. CDR3 length equals 15 residues. V shed 8 bases and J 6 bases; nucleotides not matched to a gene: 11. CDR1 is SNHLY, CDR2 FYNNEI, per germline.

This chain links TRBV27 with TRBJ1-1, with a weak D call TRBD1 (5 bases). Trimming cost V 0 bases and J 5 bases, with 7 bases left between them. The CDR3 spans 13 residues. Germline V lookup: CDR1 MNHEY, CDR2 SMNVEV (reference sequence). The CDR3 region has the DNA TGTGCCAGCAGTTTATCAAGGGGAACTGAAGCTTTCTTT. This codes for CASSLSRGTEAFF.

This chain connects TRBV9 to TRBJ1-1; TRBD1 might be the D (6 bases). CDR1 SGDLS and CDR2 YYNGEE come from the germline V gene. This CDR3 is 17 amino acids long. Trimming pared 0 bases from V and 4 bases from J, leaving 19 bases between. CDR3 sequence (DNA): TGTGCCAGCAGCGTAGGGGACATTGGGGGCCAGGGCACTGAAGCTTTCTTT. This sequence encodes CASSVGDIGGQGTEAFF.

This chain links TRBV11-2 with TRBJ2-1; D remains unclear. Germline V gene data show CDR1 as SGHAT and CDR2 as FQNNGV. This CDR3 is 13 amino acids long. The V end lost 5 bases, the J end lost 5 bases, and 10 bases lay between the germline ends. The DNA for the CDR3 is TGTGCCAGCAGCCAATCTTCAAACAATGAGCAGTTCTTC. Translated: CASSQSSNNEQFF.

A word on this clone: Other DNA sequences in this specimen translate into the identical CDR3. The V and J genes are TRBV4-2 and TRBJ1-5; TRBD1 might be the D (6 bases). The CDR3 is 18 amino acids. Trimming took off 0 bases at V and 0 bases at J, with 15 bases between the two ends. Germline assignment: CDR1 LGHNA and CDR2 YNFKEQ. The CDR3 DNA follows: TGTGCCAGCAGCCAAGACCGAGGGGGGGGTTATAGCAATCAGCCCCAGCATTTT. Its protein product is CASSQDRGGGYSNQPQHF.

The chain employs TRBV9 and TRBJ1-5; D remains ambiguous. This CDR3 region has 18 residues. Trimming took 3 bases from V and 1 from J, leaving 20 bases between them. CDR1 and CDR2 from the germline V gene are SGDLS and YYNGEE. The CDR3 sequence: CASSGPAGSELSNQPQHF. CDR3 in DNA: TGTGCCAGCAGCGGGCCCGCGGGTAGCGAATTGAGCAATCAGCCCCAGCATTTT.